These 17 T cell receptor beta chains were sequenced from one sample in a study of molecular identifiers for immune sequencing clone quantification. In TCRdb, the PCR reads were re-called with MiXCR into one record per CDR3 protein. The sample lists around 94,000 distinct CDR3 sequences, around 30% occurring once. Sequencing was carried out using naive CD8+ T cells from blood, with Jurkat cell RNA spiked in. Subset here: FACS-sorted CD8+CD4-CCR7+CD45RA+ naive T cells. The receptors shown here come from a human donor in good health. Some libraries in this study had Jurkat cell RNA spiked in.

The rearrangement joins TRBV6-6 to TRBJ2-7; TRBD1 aligns across 9 bases. V shed 2 bases, J shed 6 bases, and the junction held 2 bases outside the gene matches. There are 13 residues in the CDR3. Germline values: CDR1 MNHNY, CDR2 SVGAGI (reference sequence). The CDR3 is CASSYGTGSEQYF. The CDR3, as DNA: TGTGCCAGCAGTTACGGGACAGGGTCCGAGCAGTACTTC.

To note about this clonotype: With a much larger clone just one base away, this may be a read error. The chain has TRBV29-1 and TRBJ2-5; TRBD2 agrees at 12 bases. This CDR3 spans 18 amino acids. Germline V gives CDR1 SQVTM, CDR2 ANQGSEA. The V and J ends lost 4 bases and 5 bases, in that order; junction bases with no gene match: 17. CDR3 DNA: TGCAGCGTTGTAAAACCCGTTCTAGCGGGAGGGATCGTTGAGACCCAGTACTTC. Encoded protein: CSVVKPVLAGGIVETQYF.

The table lists this clonotype with a few counts. The rearrangement links TRBV9 to TRBJ2-2, with D hard to call. The ends were cut back, 4 bases at V and 7 bases at J, with 11 bases in the middle. The CDR3 has 13 residues. Germline CDR1 SGDLS, CDR2 YYNGEE. This CDR3 is CASSTWENGELFF. The CDR3 nucleotides are TGTGCCAGCAGCACATGGGAAAACGGGGAGCTGTTTTTT.

This clonotype has more than one count but fewer than ten. The chain combines TRBV6-1 with TRBJ1-2; D is perhaps TRBD1 (5 bases). From germline, CDR1 is MNHNS and CDR2 SASEGT. V lost 3 bases, J lost 2 bases, and 13 bases lay in between. The CDR3 has 15 amino acids. This CDR3 is CASSESGRGNYGYTF. As DNA, the CDR3 is TGTGCCAGCAGTGAGTCAGGGAGGGGAAACTATGGCTACACCTTC.

This clonotype was seen a few times. The rearrangement uses TRBV20-1 and TRBJ2-1; D unclear. V lost 0 bases, J lost 0 bases, and 9 bases lay in between. CDR1 and CDR2 from the germline V gene are DFQATT and SNEGSKA (reference sequence). The CDR3 spans 15 residues. CDR3 protein: CSARDGSSSYNEQFF. CDR3 nucleotides: TGCAGTGCTAGAGATGGTTCTAGCTCCTACAATGAGCAGTTCTTC.

This clonotype was counted a few times. The rearrangement uses TRBV6-2 or TRBV6-3 and TRBJ1-1, with a tentative D call TRBD1 (6 bases). The CDR3 contains 11 residues. V dropped 8 bases and J dropped 5 bases, with 9 bases sitting between them. CDR1 is MNHEY and CDR2 is SVGEGT in the germline V gene. Here the CDR3 reads CASFQGTEAFF. CDR3 sequence (DNA): TGTGCCAGCTTCCAGGGGACTGAAGCTTTCTTT.

This clonotype appeared a few times. V usage is TRBV6-2 or TRBV6-3 and J usage is TRBJ2-7, with 9 positions matching TRBD1. This CDR3 has 15 residues. Germline values: CDR1 MNHEY, CDR2 SVGEGT. V lost 7 bases to trimming and J lost 2 bases; unmatched junction nucleotides: 9. This CDR3 is CASNNPGTGPYEQYF. The DNA of the CDR3 is TGTGCCAGCAATAACCCCGGGACAGGGCCCTACGAGCAGTACTTC.

With regard to this clonotype: The conserved final phenylalanine or tryptophan is absent from the CDR3, which likely points to a read error. The chain uses TRBV13 and TRBJ2-7, with no clear D. The ends were cut back, 2 bases at V and 0 bases at J, with 5 bases in the middle. Germline V gene sequence: CDR1 PRHDT, CDR2 FYEKMQ (reference sequence). CDR3 length: 13 amino acids. CDR3 sequence (DNA): TGTGCCAGCAGCTTAAGTCCCTCCTACGAGCAGTACTAC. Translation: CASSLSPSYEQYY.

This chain connects TRBV9 to TRBJ2-2; D not certain. The V gene's germline CDR1 is SGDLS and CDR2 YYNGEE. The CDR3 consists of 14 residues. Trimming removed 0 bases at V and 3 bases at J, with 6 bases between. The CDR3 here is CASSVVPDTGELFF. CDR3 DNA sequence: TGTGCCAGCAGCGTAGTACCGGACACCGGGGAGCTGTTTTTT.

The chain employs TRBV28 and TRBJ1-1, with D unresolved. Germline V gene data show CDR1 as MDHEN and CDR2 as SYDVKM. The CDR3 totals 13 residues. The V end was cut by 6 bases, the J end by 0 bases, with 8 bases between. The CDR3 DNA reads as TGTGCCAGCAGCTCCGACCTGAACACTGAAGCTTTCTTT. Its translation is CASSSDLNTEAFF.

This rearrangement joins TRBV27 to TRBJ2-7; D is ambiguous. The CDR3 runs 15 residues. The germline V gene encodes CDR1 MNHEY and CDR2 SMNVEV (reference sequence). V was pared by 0 bases and J by 2 bases, with 11 bases between. DNA of the CDR3: TGTGCCAGCAGTTTATCTGTCGCAGGAGCCTACGAGCAGTACTTC. Protein product: CASSLSVAGAYEQYF.

V and J are TRBV5-3 and TRBJ1-2, with a tentative D call TRBD1 (5 bases). TRBV5-3 is an ORF; its function is uncertain. The CDR3 has 15 residues. Trimming took off 10 bases at V and 4 bases at J, with 23 bases between the two ends. CDR3 protein: CAGSFVAGTPYGYTF. In nucleotides, the CDR3 is TGTGCCGGCAGCTTCGTGGCAGGGACTCCCTATGGCTACACCTTC.

This clonotype has only a few counts. The chain employs TRBV13 and TRBJ1-1, with D tentatively TRBD1 (6 bases). V shed 0 bases and J shed 3 bases, with 8 bases lying between them. CDR3 length: 14 amino acids. In germline, CDR1 is PRHDT, CDR2 FYEKMQ (reference sequence). The CDR3 loop is CASSLGQGYTEAFF. The DNA of the CDR3 is TGTGCCAGCAGCTTAGGCCAGGGGTACACTGAAGCTTTCTTT.

There are many counts of this clonotype. This chain links TRBV5-1 with TRBJ2-5; 7 positions agree with TRBD1. The CDR3 extends over 14 amino acids. CDR1 is SGHRS, CDR2 YFSETQ, per germline. The junction had 4 bases not matched to a gene; V was cut back by 3 bases and J by 2 bases. The CDR3 protein is CASSYRQGQETQYF. The CDR3 bases are TGCGCCAGCAGCTACCGACAGGGTCAAGAGACCCAGTACTTC.

This clonotype turned up a few times. The V and J genes are TRBV7-6 and TRBJ2-2; possible D gene TRBD2, 6 bases. CDR1 and CDR2 from the germline V gene are SGHVS and FNYEAQ. The CDR3 consists of 14 residues. V was trimmed by 8 bases and J by 3 bases, leaving 13 bases between them. In DNA, the CDR3 is TGTGCCAGCGAGGAGGGAGTCTACACCGGGGAGCTGTTTTTT. The encoded protein is CASEEGVYTGELFF.

The genes are TRBV28 and TRBJ2-5; 8 positions agree with TRBD2. The CDR3 runs 13 residues. CDR1 and CDR2 from the germline V gene are MDHEN and SYDVKM. With V trimmed by 5 bases and J by 3 bases, 2 bases remained unmatched. CDR3 coding DNA: TGTGCCAGCAGTCTAGCGGGTAAAGAGACCCAGTACTTC. Its translation is CASSLAGKETQYF.

This clonotype was detected only once. The chain uses TRBV10-3 and TRBJ2-7; D not resolved. Germline-derived CDR1 and CDR2 are ENHRY and SYGVKD. V shed 3 bases and J shed 4 bases, with 10 bases lying between them. This CDR3 comprises 13 residues. The DNA of the CDR3 is TGTGCCATCAGTGAAGGCCCAGGATACGAGCAGTACTTC. Translated, it gives CAISEGPGYEQYF.